A selection of T cell receptor beta chains follows, all from one sample in a study of cytomegalovirus exposure and HLA in healthy donors. The table came from immunoSEQ multiplex PCR; TCRdb's copy has only in-frame clones and leaves some out. The sample records 180,000 or so clones, 65% to 90% being singletons. Input material: PBMCs. Source of these receptors: a woman aged 25-40 years in good health and CMV-seronegative. CDR3s include the opening cysteine and the closing phenylalanine or tryptophan. The order of the fields is J gene, V gene, CDR3 protein.

j_call: TRBJ2-2; v_call: TRBV7-8; cdr3_aa: CASSSDVGGLTVGELFF
j_call: TRBJ2-2; v_call: TRBV11-2; cdr3_aa: CASSLGLRGGTGELFF
j_call: TRBJ2-7; v_call: TRBV29-1; cdr3_aa: CSVDLGTGGSYEQYF
j_call: TRBJ2-3; v_call: TRBV18; cdr3_aa: CASSPRGTTFGDTQYF
j_call: TRBJ1-1; v_call: TRBV7-9; cdr3_aa: CSSSRSEGLNTEAFF
j_call: TRBJ2-1; v_call: TRBV27; cdr3_aa: CASSLVRTRGNEQFF
j_call: TRBJ1-4; v_call: TRBV27; cdr3_aa: CASSPDIANEKLFF
j_call: TRBJ1-2; v_call: TRBV5-1; cdr3_aa: CASSQANYGYTF
j_call: TRBJ2-1; v_call: TRBV4-1; cdr3_aa: CASSQDRGTSSYNEQFF
j_call: TRBJ2-7; v_call: TRBV5-1; cdr3_aa: CASSPGTEGDEQYF
j_call: TRBJ1-1; v_call: TRBV10-2; cdr3_aa: CASSYNIATRNTEAFF
j_call: TRBJ2-1; v_call: TRBV14; cdr3_aa: CASSQLIFRQGDVNEQFF
j_call: TRBJ2-2; v_call: TRBV18; cdr3_aa: CASSQAGGTGELFF
j_call: TRBJ2-5; v_call: TRBV5-4; cdr3_aa: CASRRGSEETQYF
j_call: TRBJ2-7; v_call: TRBV28; cdr3_aa: CASSIPDSRAYEQYF
j_call: TRBJ2-5; v_call: TRBV20-1; cdr3_aa: CSGQGSETQYF
j_call: TRBJ2-5; v_call: TRBV9; cdr3_aa: CASSVGPLEETQYF
j_call: TRBJ1-2; v_call: TRBV7-9; cdr3_aa: CASSLIRGAYGYTF
j_call: TRBJ1-5; v_call: TRBV5-4; cdr3_aa: CASSSFGTPNQPQHF
j_call: TRBJ2-1; v_call: TRBV7-3; cdr3_aa: CASSLTVALPSNEQFF
j_call: TRBJ2-1; v_call: TRBV10-3; cdr3_aa: CAIREDRGRSNEQFF
j_call: TRBJ2-6; v_call: TRBV30; cdr3_aa: CAWSTGMGTGANVLTF
j_call: TRBJ1-5; v_call: TRBV2; cdr3_aa: CASSASEYSNQPQHF
j_call: TRBJ1-4; v_call: TRBV19; cdr3_aa: CASSTTGGNEKLFF
j_call: TRBJ1-1; v_call: TRBV2; cdr3_aa: CASRLDRATNTEAFF
j_call: TRBJ1-2; v_call: TRBV21-1; cdr3_aa: CASSHSLRNYGYTF
j_call: TRBJ1-2; v_call: TRBV6-6; cdr3_aa: CASRAGYGYTF
j_call: TRBJ1-5; v_call: TRBV27; cdr3_aa: CASSWGRNQPQHF
j_call: TRBJ2-3; v_call: TRBV5-1; cdr3_aa: CASSLEGAKTDTQYF
j_call: TRBJ2-7; v_call: TRBV2; cdr3_aa: CASTVGGGLYF
j_call: TRBJ2-1; v_call: TRBV12-5; cdr3_aa: CASGQSGREQFF
j_call: TRBJ2-3; v_call: TRBV6-6; cdr3_aa: CASGQGDTDTQYF
j_call: TRBJ2-5; v_call: TRBV29-1; cdr3_aa: CSVDAGAGETQYF
j_call: TRBJ2-7; v_call: TRBV27; cdr3_aa: CASSPRGGAGYYEQYF
j_call: TRBJ2-3; v_call: TRBV9; cdr3_aa: CASIGGASRTDTQYF
j_call: TRBJ2-5; v_call: TRBV15; cdr3_aa: CATSRMTGSRETQYF
j_call: -; v_call: TRBV5-6; cdr3_aa: CASSLGNSHEQYF
j_call: TRBJ2-7; v_call: TRBV6-5; cdr3_aa: CASSRTSGSSYEQYF
j_call: TRBJ1-6; v_call: TRBV7-8; cdr3_aa: CASSLVWTGGRSTQNSPLHF
j_call: TRBJ2-1; v_call: TRBV29-1; cdr3_aa: CSATGRGVSYNEQFF
j_call: TRBJ2-5; v_call: TRBV11-2; cdr3_aa: CASSSGLAGAFTVETQYF
j_call: TRBJ2-5; v_call: TRBV6-6; cdr3_aa: CASSYVEKETQYF
j_call: TRBJ2-2; v_call: TRBV11-3; cdr3_aa: CASSSESGRGRSGDTGELFF
j_call: TRBJ1-1; v_call: TRBV2; cdr3_aa: CASSDLRITEAFF
j_call: TRBJ2-1; v_call: TRBV2; cdr3_aa: CASSDGGGTNNEQFF
j_call: TRBJ2-7; v_call: TRBV29-1; cdr3_aa: CSVTQGGSAYEQYF
j_call: TRBJ1-1; v_call: TRBV4-2; cdr3_aa: CASSQSPTLNTEAFF
j_call: TRBJ1-1; v_call: TRBV18; cdr3_aa: CASSPGRNTEAFF
j_call: TRBJ2-7; v_call: TRBV5-1; cdr3_aa: CASSVGLAATHEQYF
j_call: TRBJ1-4; v_call: TRBV28; cdr3_aa: CASSSYRGTNEKLFF
j_call: TRBJ2-7; v_call: TRBV10-3; cdr3_aa: CAISGTGGIGEQYF
j_call: TRBJ2-2; v_call: TRBV4-1; cdr3_aa: CASSQAEGNTGELFF
j_call: TRBJ2-3; v_call: TRBV9; cdr3_aa: CASSVELAVDTQYF
j_call: TRBJ2-1; v_call: TRBV29-1; cdr3_aa: CSVDRANNNEQFF
j_call: TRBJ2-1; v_call: TRBV6-5; cdr3_aa: CASGLSGADNEQFF
j_call: TRBJ2-7; v_call: TRBV6-5; cdr3_aa: CASSYSVRTGGDEQYF
j_call: TRBJ2-7; v_call: TRBV4-1; cdr3_aa: CASSQFTGGGYEQYF
j_call: TRBJ2-3; v_call: TRBV5-5; cdr3_aa: CASSLGSLDTQYF
j_call: TRBJ1-2; v_call: TRBV11-2; cdr3_aa: CASSFGPQDREEGYTF